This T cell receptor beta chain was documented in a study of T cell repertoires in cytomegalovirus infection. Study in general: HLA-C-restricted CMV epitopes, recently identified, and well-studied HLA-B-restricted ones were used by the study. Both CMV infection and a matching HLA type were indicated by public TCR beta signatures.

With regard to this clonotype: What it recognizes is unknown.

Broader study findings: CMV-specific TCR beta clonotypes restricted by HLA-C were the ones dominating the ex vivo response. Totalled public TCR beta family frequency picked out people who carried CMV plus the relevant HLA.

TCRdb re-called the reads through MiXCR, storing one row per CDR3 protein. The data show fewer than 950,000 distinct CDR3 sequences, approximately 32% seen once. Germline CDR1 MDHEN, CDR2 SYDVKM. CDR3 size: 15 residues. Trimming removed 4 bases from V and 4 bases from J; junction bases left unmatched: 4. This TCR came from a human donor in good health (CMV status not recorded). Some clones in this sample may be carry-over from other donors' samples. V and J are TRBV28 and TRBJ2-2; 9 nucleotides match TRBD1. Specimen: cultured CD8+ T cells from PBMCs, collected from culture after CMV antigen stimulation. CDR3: CASSWTGEATGELFF. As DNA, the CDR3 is TGTGCCAGCAGTTGGACAGGGGAGGCCACCGGGGAGCTGTTTTTT.